This TCR beta chain was captured by sequencing in a study of OX40 agonist ivuxolimab in advanced cancers. As for the study in general: People who had prior anti-PD-1, anti-PD-L1 or anti-CTLA-4 therapy could take part, and 40% had some.

Patients were excluded for autoimmune disease history or systemic immunosuppression. Sequencing was performed with immunoSEQ multiplex PCR; in TCRdb, only in-frame clones are kept and a portion is missing. The sample holds about 71,000 clones; 94% are singletons and the top ten take 15% to 19%. Turning to this clone: Its target is unknown.

Per germline, CDR1 WSHSY and CDR2 SAAADI. This CDR3 is built from 13 residues. V was clipped by 8 bases and J by 8 bases; unmatched bases: 8. Study findings and constraints: CD8+ T cells showed, on average, more clonal expansion than CD4+ cells.

The clonotype comes from an adult with an advanced solid tumor such as melanoma, head and neck, liver or kidney cancer. Sample: CD4+ or CD8+ T cells sorted from blood, taken in a trial of the OX40 agonist ivuxolimab. The genes are TRBV10-2 and TRBJ1-5, with TRBD1 matching 8 bases. The chain's CDR3 is CASLPGGIKPQHF. The CDR3 DNA follows: TGCGCCAGCCTCCCAGGGGGCATTAAGCCCCAGCATTTT.